Listed here are 22 T cell receptor beta chains from one sample, sequenced in a study of blood T cells in healthy people across ages. The second PCR ran roughly 7 to 12 cycles with a sample-barcoded 5' primer and J-beta primers. TCRdb reprocessed the 5' RACE reads with MiXCR, giving one entry per CDR3 protein. The table has 780,000 or so distinct CDR3 sequences, roughly 25% seen once. These same records also appear under a second study, on T cells of mothers and their children.

The sequencing input was blood. The receptors were gathered from a boy between 10 and 17 years old in good health.

This rearrangement joins TRBV4-1 to TRBJ1-4, with D hard to call. The germline CDR1 and CDR2 sequences are MGHRA and YSYEKL. V shed 1 base and J shed 0 bases, with 12 bases lying between them. The CDR3 consists of 17 residues. CDR3 nucleotide sequence: TGCGCCAGCAGCCAAGTCGCTGGGCCTCCAACTAATGAAAAACTGTTTTTT. This codes for CASSQVAGPPTNEKLFF.

This clonotype was observed a few times. The genes are TRBV7-2 and TRBJ2-4, with D possibly being TRBD2 (5 bases). The germline V and J ends were trimmed by 5 bases and 0 bases, with 11 bases remaining between them. CDR1 SGHTA and CDR2 FQGNSA come from the germline V gene. The CDR3 is 15 residues long. The CDR3 DNA reads as TGTGCCAGCAGCAGCCTACGGGGAGCCAAAAACATTCAGTACTTC. Residues: CASSSLRGAKNIQYF.

This clonotype occurred a few times. This rearrangement joins TRBV19 to TRBJ1-1; 8 bases align to TRBD1. Germline V gives CDR1 LNHDA, CDR2 SQIVND (reference sequence). V was pared by 7 bases and J by 0 bases, with 7 bases of the junction left unmatched. This CDR3 contains 15 residues. CDR3 sequence reads: CASNLGQAMNTEAFF. CDR3 DNA: TGTGCCAGTAACCTGGGACAGGCCATGAACACTGAAGCTTTCTTT.

V usage is TRBV7-9 and J usage is TRBJ2-7; possibly TRBD2 for D (6 bases). Per the germline V gene, CDR1 is SEHNR and CDR2 is FQNEAQ (reference sequence). V was clipped by 2 bases and J by 6 bases, with 11 bases between them. This CDR3 has 13 amino acids. This chain's CDR3 is CASSLLIGGEQYF. The CDR3 DNA reads as TGTGCCAGCAGCTTACTCATCGGGGGCGAGCAGTACTTC.

This clonotype has only a few counts. This sequence joins TRBV6-2 or TRBV6-3 and TRBJ2-5; possibly TRBD1 for D (6 bases). This CDR3 is built from 15 residues. Germline-derived CDR1 and CDR2 are MNHEY and SVGEGT. V dropped 0 bases and J dropped 5 bases, with 13 bases sitting between them. The CDR3 is CASSYSDRRGETQYF. The CDR3 nucleotides read TGTGCCAGCAGTTACTCGGACAGAAGGGGCGAGACCCAGTACTTC.

The table lists this clonotype with a few counts. As DNA, the CDR3 is TGCAGTGCTCTAACCGGGACAGGGATCTACGAGCAGTACTTC. Its translation is CSALTGTGIYEQYF. The chain employs TRBV20-1 and TRBJ2-7; 9 nucleotides line up with TRBD1. With 5 bases clipped from V and 3 bases from J, the junction kept 8 bases outside the gene matches. Germline assignment: CDR1 DFQATT and CDR2 SNEGSKA (reference sequence). The length of the CDR3 is 14 residues.

Only one count was recorded for this clonotype. J is TRBJ2-7 and V is TRBV7-2, with D tentatively TRBD2 (6 bases). The CDR3 runs to 15 residues. CDR1 and CDR2 from the germline V gene are SGHTA and FQGNSA. Trimming pared 1 base from V and 2 bases from J, leaving 12 bases between. DNA of the CDR3: TGTGCCAGCAGCTTAGGGTGGAGGGCAACCTACGAGCAGTACTTC. Its protein product is CASSLGWRATYEQYF. Looking up the rest from reference TRBV7-2 and TRBJ2-7 gives the full variable domain: GAGVSQSPSNKVTEKGKDVELRCDPISGHTALYWYRQSLGQGLEFLIYFQGNSAPDKSGLPSDRFSAERTGGSVSTLTIQRTQQEDSAVYLCASSLGWRATYEQYFGPGTRLTVT.

This clonotype was observed at least ten times. The chain carries TRBV4-3 and TRBJ2-1, with a possible D match to TRBD2 (7 bases). V lost 0 bases and J 2 bases, leaving 8 bases between the germline ends. Germline CDR1 is LGHNA and CDR2 is YSLEER. The CDR3 runs to 15 residues. The CDR3 protein is CASSQERGPYNEQFF. The CDR3 region has the DNA TGCGCCAGCAGCCAAGAGCGGGGGCCCTACAATGAGCAGTTCTTC.

This clonotype was seen once. This chain connects TRBV27 to TRBJ2-5; the D is unclear. The CDR3 has 14 amino acids. The V end was cut by 5 bases, the J end by 3 bases, with 13 bases between. Germline lookup yields CDR1 MNHEY and CDR2 SMNVEV (reference sequence). The CDR3 sequence: CASSARPAKETQYF. The CDR3 coding sequence is TGTGCCAGCAGTGCCCGACCGGCGAAAGAGACCCAGTACTTC.

This chain joins TRBV12-3 or TRBV12-4 and TRBJ2-5; D gene uncertain. Trimming removed 7 bases at V and 5 bases at J, with 11 bases between. The CDR3 runs 12 residues. The CDR3 reads CASKGPTETQYF. The DNA of the CDR3 is TGTGCCAGCAAAGGGCCTACTGAGACCCAGTACTTC.

This clonotype qualifies as medium-sized (0.01 to 0.1%). The rearrangement uses TRBV7-9 and TRBJ2-3; 11 bases line up with TRBD2. Germline V gene data show CDR1 as SEHNR and CDR2 as FQNEAQ (reference sequence). CDR3 size: 16 residues. V was pared by 5 bases and J by 1 base, with 5 bases of the junction left unmatched. CDR3 coding DNA: TGTGCCAGCAGCCCCCCGGGACTAGCGGGCACAGATACGCAGTATTTT. This gives the protein CASSPPGLAGTDTQYF.

The V gene is TRBV7-3, the J gene TRBJ1-2, with D perhaps matching TRBD1 (5 bases). This CDR3 has 16 residues. V lost 6 bases and J lost 1, with 18 bases in between. Looked up from germline, CDR1 is SGHTA and CDR2 is FQGTGA. DNA of the CDR3: TGTGCCAGCAGTGAGAGGGGCGGTGGGTTTAACTATGGCTACACCTTC. It codes for CASSERGGGFNYGYTF.

This clonotype was observed a single time. This rearrangement joins TRBV5-1 to TRBJ2-1, with TRBD1 matching over 9 bases. The junction had 5 bases not matched to a gene; V was cut back by 0 bases and J by 7 bases. The CDR3 totals 15 residues. Germline CDR1 reads SGHRS; CDR2 reads YFSETQ. Here the CDR3 DNA reads TGCGCCAGCAGCTTGGGAGGGACAGGGTGGAATGAGCAGTTCTTC. Its translation: CASSLGGTGWNEQFF.

This clonotype came up a few times. The chain has TRBV3-1 and TRBJ1-2; D gene unclear. V was shortened by 7 bases and J by 7 bases, with 16 bases between the two germline ends. The CDR3 runs 13 residues. CDR1 is LGHDT and CDR2 is YNNKEL in the germline V gene (reference sequence). The CDR3 here is CASTLGHLSGYTF. Written as DNA, the CDR3 is TGTGCCAGCACTCTGGGCCATTTGAGTGGCTACACCTTC.

CDR3 nucleotide sequence: TGTGCCAGCAGTCCTAATTCGAACACCGGGGAGCTGTTTTTT. Translating it yields CASSPNSNTGELFF. This rearrangement joins TRBV12-3 or TRBV12-4 to TRBJ2-2, with D uncertain. V was trimmed by 5 bases and J by 0 bases, leaving 7 bases between them. The CDR3 spans 14 residues.

This clonotype was counted between two and nine times. The V gene is TRBV20-1, the J gene TRBJ2-5, with 11 nucleotides matching TRBD2. Losses at the gene ends were 4 bases for V and 2 bases for J; bases not matched to a gene: 12. From germline, CDR1 is DFQATT and CDR2 SNEGSKA (reference sequence). This CDR3 region has 17 residues. CDR3 in DNA: TGCAGTGCTATGACCACCCGGGGACTAGCGGAACAAGAGACCCAGTACTTC. Encoded protein: CSAMTTRGLAEQETQYF.

This clonotype occurred a few times. The chain recombines TRBV20-1 with TRBJ2-1; 12 nucleotides align to TRBD1. The CDR3 is made up of 15 amino acids. V dropped 2 bases and J dropped 7; count of bases not matched to a gene: 6. Germline-derived CDR1 and CDR2 are DFQATT and SNEGSKA (reference sequence). CDR3 nucleotides: TGCAGTGCTAGAAAGGGACAGGGGGCCTGGAATGAGCAGTTCTTC. This sequence encodes CSARKGQGAWNEQFF.

The rearrangement uses TRBV20-1 and TRBJ2-5; perhaps TRBD2 as D (6 bases). V dropped 1 base and J dropped 5 bases, with 11 bases sitting between them. Germline V lookup: CDR1 DFQATT, CDR2 SNEGSKA (reference sequence). There are 13 residues in the CDR3. The CDR3 reads CSARARLGETQYF. Here the CDR3 DNA reads TGCAGTGCTAGAGCAAGACTAGGGGAGACCCAGTACTTC.

This clonotype was seen only a few times. The J gene is TRBJ2-2, the V gene TRBV4-3, with D unresolved. Germline values: CDR1 LGHNA, CDR2 YSLEER. There are 13 residues in the CDR3. V was clipped by 0 bases and J by 11 bases, with 10 bases between them. For the CDR3, the DNA is TGCGCCAGCAGCCAAGAAAAGTGGATTGAGCTGTTTTTT. This translates into CASSQEKWIELFF.

V gene TRBV12-3 or TRBV12-4 combines with J gene TRBJ2-5; the D call may be TRBD1 or TRBD2 (5 bases each). V was clipped by 8 bases and J by 0 bases, with 16 bases between them. This CDR3 is 15 amino acids long. The CDR3 DNA reads TGTGCCAGCGGAACGAGGGGCTTGTACCAAGAGACCCAGTACTTC. Translation: CASGTRGLYQETQYF.

This chain joins TRBV5-1 and TRBJ1-2, with D unresolved. The V end lost 4 bases, the J end lost 3 bases, and 16 bases lay between the germline ends. The germline V gene has CDR1 SGHRS and CDR2 YFSETQ. This CDR3 spans 15 amino acids. The CDR3 spells CASSLTSEGHYGYTF. CDR3 nucleotides: TGCGCCAGCAGCCTTACATCGGAGGGTCACTATGGCTACACCTTC.

In this sample, this clonotype turned up a few times. This rearrangement joins TRBV27 to TRBJ2-2, with D unresolved. Per the germline V gene, CDR1 is MNHEY and CDR2 is SMNVEV (reference sequence). The CDR3 loop spans 13 amino acids. Trimming took 10 bases from V and 0 from J, leaving 9 bases between them. The CDR3, as DNA: TGTGCCACCCAACCTACGAACACCGGGGAGCTGTTTTTT. As protein: CATQPTNTGELFF.